The rows below give T cell receptor beta chains drawn from one sample of a study of somatic mutations in cytotoxic T cells in rheumatoid arthritis. Sequencing used immunoSEQ multiplex PCR; TCRdb keeps in-frame clones, though not all of them. Among approximately 13,000 clones listed, about four fifths were seen once. Sequenced input: CD8+ T cells sorted from blood. The receptors shown here come from an adult with rheumatoid arthritis. Both conserved end residues are trimmed from each CDR3. Rows give clone size only sometimes, using once, few, many, or a class for an expanded clone.

TRBV2 | 11 | few | ASSDGTYRALH
TRBV11-2 | 12 | few | ASSPIGGKETQY
TRBV27 | 14 | - | ASSLSARSSYNEQF
TRBV5-1 | 14 | - | ASSPDRAGTDSPLH
TRBV6-5 | 12 | - | ASSQVGQLYEQY
TRBV7-9 | 10 | few | ASSFRGYGYT
TRBV9 | 14 | once | ASSEGAGRFANIQY
TRBV5-5 | 11 | - | ASSAGPGDEQF
TRBV6-5 | 12 | - | ASSYGESTDTQY
TRBV15 | 12 | - | ATSRGTRWEGYT
TRBV7-9 | 13 | - | ASSLRDRGSREQY
TRBV10-3 | 8 | - | ATFTGGYT
TRBV7-9 | 13 | once | ASSLQTGLNEKLF
TRBV6-1 | 9 | - | AGGENTEAF
TRBV28 | 15 | few | ASMFAGRGPYNSPLH
TRBV4-3 | 13 | - | ASSQDPKNTGELF
TRBV14 | 12 | - | ASSQSGRTGGYT
TRBV7-3 | 16 | - | ASSLSRRAGGNTDTQY
TRBV5-1 | 16 | - | ASSRSRGQGFANTEAF
TRBV7-3 | 12 | - | ASSSTESTDTQY
TRBV6-5 | 13 | - | ASSRDRVSYNEQF
TRBV7-9 | 15 | - | ASSPPHRDPSAETQY
TRBV19 | 16 | - | ASSISTRTDLAKNIQY
TRBV5-4 | 14 | - | ASSAPAGRSTDTQY
TRBV19 | 10 | - | ASKTGLNEQF
TRBV4-1 | 10 | - | ASKGLYNEQF
TRBV4-1 | 11 | - | ASSQEGIQPQH
TRBV9 | 12 | - | ASSPPGSPVEAF
TRBV7-5 | 13 | - | ARSGGPATNEKLF
TRBV7-2 | 14 | - | ASSRPGPHSGNTIY
TRBV29-1 | 10 | - | SAGRVGSEAF
TRBV4-1 | 14 | few | ASSQEAGLRDSPLH
TRBV6-6 | 10 | - | ASSYDRRAAI
TRBV5-6 | 11 | - | ASSPRGPTEAF
TRBV29-1 | 11 | - | SARTGTAYEQY
TRBV7-8 | 11 | - | ASSLGGSTEAF
TRBV28 | 13 | - | ASSLGLAGSYEQY
TRBV9 | 13 | - | ASSPVARVSTEAF
TRBV2 | 10 | few | ASSDPGTEAF
TRBV5-1 | 13 | - | ASSYAEGTADTQY
TRBV28 | 11 | few | ASSIPGREGQH
TRBV7-9 | 13 | large | ASSLQLGARTEAF
TRBV7-9 | 10 | few | ASSLEGPEAF
TRBV19 | 13 | - | ASSIGAGDTTLQF
TRBV29-1 | 12 | - | SVEVQGNQETQY
TRBV5-5 | 10 | - | ASRGTYNEQF
TRBV19 | 13 | once | ASSAAGTRFYEQF
TRBV7-9 | 11 | - | ASSSGRIYGYT
TRBV29-1 | 13 | - | SVDLSGGDTGELF
TRBV5-1 | 16 | - | ASSLAPGLAGGTETQY
TRBV19 | 13 | - | ASSLGSSYNSPLH
TRBV4-1 | 13 | - | ASSPTGGAGEKLF
TRBV19 | 11 | - | ASSRTGKVEQY
TRBV4-1 | 13 | - | ASSPGIAGINEQF
TRBV5-1 | 13 | - | ASSSQGLVQETQY
TRBV5-5 | 11 | - | ASSYDRNNLAF
TRBV9 | 13 | - | ASSVDEGLGNIQY